The present TCR beta chain was sequenced within a study of blood T cells in healthy people across ages. This clonotype was detected a few times. Its target is unknown. A second roughly 7 to 11 cycle PCR used barcoded and J-beta primers. The template-switch adaptor, which had 12 random nucleotides, put a tag on each cDNA molecule. TCRdb reanalysed the 5' RACE reads using MiXCR and keeps one entry per CDR3 protein. The sample holds roughly 570,000 distinct CDR3 sequences; roughly 29% are singletons and the top ten take about 18%. Regarding the study as a whole: Investigators treated diversity estimates from one million T cells as underestimates. Per million T cells, TCR beta diversity dropped about linearly as age rose. Compared with aged donors, long-lived donors showed fewer expanded clones, suggesting selection.

Germline assignment: CDR1 ENHRY and CDR2 SYGVKD. The length of the CDR3 is 14 residues. J gave up 5 bases and V 5 bases, and 6 bases lay outside the gene matches. This receptor was identified in a woman aged 70-85 years in good health. V is TRBV10-3 and J is TRBJ2-1, with TRBD2 identical over 7 bases. The sequenced material came from blood. Here the CDR3 DNA reads TGTGCCATCAGTCGGGGGGACCTGAACAATGAGCAGTTCTTC. Its protein is CAISRGDLNNEQFF.